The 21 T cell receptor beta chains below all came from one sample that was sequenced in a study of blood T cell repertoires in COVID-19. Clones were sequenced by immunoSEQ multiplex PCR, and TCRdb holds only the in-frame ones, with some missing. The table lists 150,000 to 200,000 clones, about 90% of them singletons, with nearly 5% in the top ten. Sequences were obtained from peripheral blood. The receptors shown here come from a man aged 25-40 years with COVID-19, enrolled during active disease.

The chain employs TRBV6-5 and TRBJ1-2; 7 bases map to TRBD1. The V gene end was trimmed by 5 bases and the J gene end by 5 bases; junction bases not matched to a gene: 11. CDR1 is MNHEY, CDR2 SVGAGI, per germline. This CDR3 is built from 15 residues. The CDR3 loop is CASSPIFGTDYGYTF. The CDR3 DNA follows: TGTGCCAGCAGTCCCATTTTTGGGACAGATTATGGCTACACCTTC.

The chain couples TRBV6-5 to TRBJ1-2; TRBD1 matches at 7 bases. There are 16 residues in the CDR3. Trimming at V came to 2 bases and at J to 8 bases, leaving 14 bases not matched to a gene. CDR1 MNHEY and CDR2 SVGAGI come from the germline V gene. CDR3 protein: CASSYHVRGSSYGYTF. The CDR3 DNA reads TGTGCCAGCAGTTACCACGTCAGGGGGAGTTCGTACGGCTACACCTTC.

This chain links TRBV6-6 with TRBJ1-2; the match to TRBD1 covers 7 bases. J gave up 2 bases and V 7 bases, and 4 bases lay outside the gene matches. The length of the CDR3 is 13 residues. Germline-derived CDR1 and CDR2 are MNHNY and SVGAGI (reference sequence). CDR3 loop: CASNEQGNYGYTF. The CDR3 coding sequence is TGTGCCAGCAACGAACAGGGGAACTATGGCTACACCTTC.

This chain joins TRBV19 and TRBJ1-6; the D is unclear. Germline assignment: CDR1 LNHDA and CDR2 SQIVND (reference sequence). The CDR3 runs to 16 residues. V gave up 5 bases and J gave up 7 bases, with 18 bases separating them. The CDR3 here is CASSATAAVKNSPLHF. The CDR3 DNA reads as TGTGCCAGTAGTGCGACTGCGGCGGTGAAGAATTCACCCCTCCACTTT. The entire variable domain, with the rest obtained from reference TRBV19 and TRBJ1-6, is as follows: DGGITQSPKYLFRKEGQNVTLSCEQNLNHDAMYWYRQDPGQGLRLIYYSQIVNDFQKGDIAEGYSVSREKKESFPLTVTSAQKNPTAFYLCASSATAAVKNSPLHFGNGTRLTVT.

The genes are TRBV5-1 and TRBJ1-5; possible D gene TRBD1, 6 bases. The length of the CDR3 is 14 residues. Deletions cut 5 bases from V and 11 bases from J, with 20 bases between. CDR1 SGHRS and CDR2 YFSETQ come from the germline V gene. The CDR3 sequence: CASSPTGEQGAQHF. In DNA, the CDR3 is TGCGCCAGCAGTCCGACAGGCGAACAGGGAGCCCAGCATTTT.

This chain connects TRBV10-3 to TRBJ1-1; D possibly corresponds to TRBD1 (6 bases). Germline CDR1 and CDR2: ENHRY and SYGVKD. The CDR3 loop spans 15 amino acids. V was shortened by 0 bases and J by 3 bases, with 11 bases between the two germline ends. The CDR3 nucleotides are TGTGCCATCAGTGAGTCACCCAGGGGTGACACTGAAGCTTTCTTT. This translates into CAISESPRGDTEAFF.

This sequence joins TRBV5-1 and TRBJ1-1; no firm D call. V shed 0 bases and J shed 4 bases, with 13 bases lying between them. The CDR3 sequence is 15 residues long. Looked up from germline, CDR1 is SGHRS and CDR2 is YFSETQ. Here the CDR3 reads CASSLDAGFPTEAFF. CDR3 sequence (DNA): TGCGCCAGCAGCTTGGACGCGGGCTTTCCCACTGAAGCTTTCTTT.

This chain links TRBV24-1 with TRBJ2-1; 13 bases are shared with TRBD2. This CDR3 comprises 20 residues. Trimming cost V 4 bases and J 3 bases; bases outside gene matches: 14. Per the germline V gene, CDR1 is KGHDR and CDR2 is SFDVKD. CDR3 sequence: CATSESSALAGGRNYNEQFF. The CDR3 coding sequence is TGTGCCACCAGTGAATCCTCGGCACTAGCGGGAGGGCGAAACTACAATGAGCAGTTCTTC.

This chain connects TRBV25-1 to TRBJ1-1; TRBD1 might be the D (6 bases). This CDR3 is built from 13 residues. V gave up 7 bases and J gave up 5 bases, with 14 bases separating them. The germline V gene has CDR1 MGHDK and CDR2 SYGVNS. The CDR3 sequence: CASTLEGTTEAFF. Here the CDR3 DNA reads TGTGCCAGCACCCTAGAGGGGACAACTGAAGCTTTCTTT.

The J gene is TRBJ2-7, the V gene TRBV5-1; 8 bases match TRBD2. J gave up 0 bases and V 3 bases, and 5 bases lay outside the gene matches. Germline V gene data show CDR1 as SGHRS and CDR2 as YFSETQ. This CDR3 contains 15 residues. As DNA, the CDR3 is TGCGCCAGCAGCTCTAGCGGGCCAAGCTCCTACGAGCAGTACTTC. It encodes CASSSSGPSSYEQYF.

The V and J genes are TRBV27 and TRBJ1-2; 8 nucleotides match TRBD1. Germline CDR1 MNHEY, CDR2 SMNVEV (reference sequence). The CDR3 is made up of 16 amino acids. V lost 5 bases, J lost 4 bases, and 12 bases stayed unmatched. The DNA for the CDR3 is TGTGCCAGCAGTCCCGGACAGGGAGGGTGGATCTATGGCTACACCTTC. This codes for CASSPGQGGWIYGYTF.

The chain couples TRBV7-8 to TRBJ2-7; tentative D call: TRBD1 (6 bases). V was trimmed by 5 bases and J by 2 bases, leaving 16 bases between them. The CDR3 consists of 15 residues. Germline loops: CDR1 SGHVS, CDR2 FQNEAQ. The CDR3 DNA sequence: TGTGCCAGCAGCGGAGTGGTGAGGGGGACCTACGAGCAGTACTTC. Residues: CASSGVVRGTYEQYF.

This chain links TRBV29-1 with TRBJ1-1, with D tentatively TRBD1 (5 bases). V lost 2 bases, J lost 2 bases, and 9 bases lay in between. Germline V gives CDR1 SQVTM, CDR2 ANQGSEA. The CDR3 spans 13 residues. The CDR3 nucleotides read TGCAGCGTTGAAAGCCAGGGTAACACTGAAGCTTTCTTT. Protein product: CSVESQGNTEAFF.

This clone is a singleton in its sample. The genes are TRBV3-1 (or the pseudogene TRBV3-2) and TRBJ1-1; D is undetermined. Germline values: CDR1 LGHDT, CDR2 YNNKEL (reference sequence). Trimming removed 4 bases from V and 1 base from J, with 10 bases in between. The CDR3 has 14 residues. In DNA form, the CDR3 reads TGTGCCAGCAGCCGAACCTCGGGGAACACTGAAGCTTTCTTT. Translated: CASSRTSGNTEAFF.

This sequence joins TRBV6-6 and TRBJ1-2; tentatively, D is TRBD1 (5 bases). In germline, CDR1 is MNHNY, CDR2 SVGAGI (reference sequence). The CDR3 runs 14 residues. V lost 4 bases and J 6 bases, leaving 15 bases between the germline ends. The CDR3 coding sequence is TGTGCCAGCAGTTCCCTCGGCCAGGGCGATGGCTACACCTTC. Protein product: CASSSLGQGDGYTF.

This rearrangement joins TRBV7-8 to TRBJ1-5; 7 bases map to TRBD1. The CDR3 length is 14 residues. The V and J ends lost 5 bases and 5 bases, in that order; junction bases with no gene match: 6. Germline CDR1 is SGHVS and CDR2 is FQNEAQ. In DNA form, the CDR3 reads TGTGCCAGCAGCCCTGGGACAGCCGATCAGCCCCAGCATTTT. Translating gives CASSPGTADQPQHF.

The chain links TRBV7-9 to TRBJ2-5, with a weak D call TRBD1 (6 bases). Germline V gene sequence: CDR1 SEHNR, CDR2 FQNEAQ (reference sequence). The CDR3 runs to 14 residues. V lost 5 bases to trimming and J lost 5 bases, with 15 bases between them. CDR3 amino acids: CASSRRGMEETQYF. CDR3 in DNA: TGTGCCAGCAGCAGAAGGGGGATGGAGGAGACCCAGTACTTC.

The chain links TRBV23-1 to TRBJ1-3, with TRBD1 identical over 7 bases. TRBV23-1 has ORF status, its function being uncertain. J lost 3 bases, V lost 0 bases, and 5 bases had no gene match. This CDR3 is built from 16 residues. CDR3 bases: TGCGCCAGCAGTCAATCGAGGACAGGAATTGGAAACACCATATATTTT. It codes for CASSQSRTGIGNTIYF.

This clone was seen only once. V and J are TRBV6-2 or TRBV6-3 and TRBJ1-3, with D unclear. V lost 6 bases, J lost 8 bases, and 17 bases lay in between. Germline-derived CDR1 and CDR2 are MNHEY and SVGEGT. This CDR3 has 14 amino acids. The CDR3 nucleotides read TGTGCCAGCAGCGGACGACTAGTAGGGCACACCATATATTTT. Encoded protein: CASSGRLVGHTIYF.

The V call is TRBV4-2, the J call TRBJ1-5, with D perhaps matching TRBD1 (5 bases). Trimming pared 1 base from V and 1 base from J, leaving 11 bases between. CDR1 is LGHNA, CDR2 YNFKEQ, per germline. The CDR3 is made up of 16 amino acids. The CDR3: CASSQVRGLSNQPQHF. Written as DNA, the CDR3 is TGTGCCAGCAGCCAAGTCCGGGGGTTGAGCAATCAGCCCCAGCATTTT.

The CDR3 region is CASSQIGNGADTQYF. The CDR3 DNA reads as TGTGCCAGCAGCCAAATCGGGAATGGGGCAGATACGCAGTATTTT. This sequence joins TRBV4-2 and TRBJ2-3; tentatively, D is TRBD2 (5 bases). The germline V gene encodes CDR1 LGHNA and CDR2 YNFKEQ. Trimming removed 2 bases at V and 4 bases at J, with 13 bases between. The CDR3 consists of 15 residues.